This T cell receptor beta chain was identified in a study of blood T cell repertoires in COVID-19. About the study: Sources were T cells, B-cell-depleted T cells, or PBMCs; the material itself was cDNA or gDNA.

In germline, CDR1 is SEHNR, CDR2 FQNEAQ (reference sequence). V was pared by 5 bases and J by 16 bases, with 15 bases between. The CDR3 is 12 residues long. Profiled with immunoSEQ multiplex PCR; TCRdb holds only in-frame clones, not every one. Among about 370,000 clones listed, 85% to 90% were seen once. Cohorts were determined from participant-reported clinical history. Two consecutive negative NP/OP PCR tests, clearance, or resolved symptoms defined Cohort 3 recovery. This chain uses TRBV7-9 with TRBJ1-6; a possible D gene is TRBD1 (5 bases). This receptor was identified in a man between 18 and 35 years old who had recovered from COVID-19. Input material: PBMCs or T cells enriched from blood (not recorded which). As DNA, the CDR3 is TGTGCCAGCAGCACACGACAGTCGATACTCCACTTT. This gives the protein CASSTRQSILHF.